The clone carrying this T cell receptor (beta chain) occurred once. The ends were cut back, 4 bases at V and 10 bases at J, with 11 bases in the middle. The CDR3 spans 12 residues. Germline CDR1 and CDR2: SNHLY and FYNNEI. Sequencing was performed with immunoSEQ multiplex PCR; in TCRdb, only in-frame clones are kept and a portion is missing. The table has roughly 110,000 clones, more than 70% seen once. The sample belongs to a study of blood T cell repertoires in COVID-19. Sequencing was carried out using peripheral blood. V and J are TRBV2 and TRBJ1-3; D not certain. The sequence came from a man aged 35 to 55 with active or convalescent COVID-19. DNA for the CDR3: TGTGCCAGCAGTGCGGGTGTTTTTACCATATATTTT. It codes for CASSAGVFTIYF.